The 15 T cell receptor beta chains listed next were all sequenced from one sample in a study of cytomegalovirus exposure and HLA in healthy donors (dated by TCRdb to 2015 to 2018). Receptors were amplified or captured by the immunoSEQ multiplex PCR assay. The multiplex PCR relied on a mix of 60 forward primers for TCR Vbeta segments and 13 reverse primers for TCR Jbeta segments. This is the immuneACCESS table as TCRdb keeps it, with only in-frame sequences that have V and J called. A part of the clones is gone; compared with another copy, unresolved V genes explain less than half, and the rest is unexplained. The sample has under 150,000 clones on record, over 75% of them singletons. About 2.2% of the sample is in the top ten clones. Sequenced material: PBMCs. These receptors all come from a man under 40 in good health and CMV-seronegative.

CDR3: CASSHATASYEQYF. DNA for the CDR3: TGTGCCAGCAGCCACGCGACAGCCTCCTACGAGCAGTACTTC. The J gene is TRBJ2-7, the V gene TRBV28, with TRBD1 as a possible D gene (5 bases). The CDR3 runs 14 residues. Germline V gives CDR1 MDHEN, CDR2 SYDVKM. V shed 6 bases and J shed 0 bases, with 12 bases lying between them.

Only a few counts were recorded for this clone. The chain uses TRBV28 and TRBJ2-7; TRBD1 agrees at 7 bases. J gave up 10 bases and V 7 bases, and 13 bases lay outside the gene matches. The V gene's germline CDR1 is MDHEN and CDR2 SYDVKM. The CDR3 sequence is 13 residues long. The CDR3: CASNVDRVGFQYF. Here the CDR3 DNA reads TGTGCCAGCAACGTCGACAGGGTGGGGTTCCAGTACTTC.

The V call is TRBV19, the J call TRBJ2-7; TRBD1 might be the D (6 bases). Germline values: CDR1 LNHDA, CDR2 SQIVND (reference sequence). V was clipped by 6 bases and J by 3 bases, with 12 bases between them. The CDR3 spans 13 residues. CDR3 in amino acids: CASRGHGDYEQYF. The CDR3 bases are TGTGCCAGTAGGGGACATGGAGACTACGAGCAGTACTTC.

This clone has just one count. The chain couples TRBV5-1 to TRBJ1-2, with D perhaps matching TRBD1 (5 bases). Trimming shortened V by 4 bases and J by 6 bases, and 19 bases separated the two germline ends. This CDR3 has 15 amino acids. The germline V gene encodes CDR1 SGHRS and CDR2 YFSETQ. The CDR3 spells CASSVPGGSFDGYTF. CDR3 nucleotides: TGCGCCAGCAGCGTACCGGGGGGGTCCTTCGATGGCTACACCTTC.

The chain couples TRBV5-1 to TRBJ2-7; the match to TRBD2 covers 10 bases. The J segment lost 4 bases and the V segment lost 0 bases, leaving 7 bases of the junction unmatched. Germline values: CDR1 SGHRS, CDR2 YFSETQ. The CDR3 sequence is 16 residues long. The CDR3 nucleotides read TGCGCCAGCAGCTTGGGGGTAGCGGGGGGAACTTACGAGCAGTACTTC. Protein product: CASSLGVAGGTYEQYF. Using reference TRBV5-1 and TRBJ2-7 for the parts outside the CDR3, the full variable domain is KAGVTQTPRYLIKTRGQQVTLSCSPISGHRSVSWYQQTPGQGLQFLFEYFSETQRNKGNFPGRFSGRQFSNSRSEMNVSTLELGDSALYLCASSLGVAGGTYEQYFGPGTRLTVT.

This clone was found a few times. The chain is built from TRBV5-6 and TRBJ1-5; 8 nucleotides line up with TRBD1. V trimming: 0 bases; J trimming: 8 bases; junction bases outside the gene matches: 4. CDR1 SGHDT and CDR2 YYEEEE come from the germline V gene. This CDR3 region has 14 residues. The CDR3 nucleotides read TGTGCCAGCAGCTTGGGACAGGGGAGGGAGCCCCAGCATTTT. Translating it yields CASSLGQGREPQHF.

The CDR3 DNA reads as TGTGCCAGCAGTTACCGGGCCAGGGGCCCTGAAGCTTTCTTT. Amino acid sequence: CASSYRARGPEAFF. This chain joins TRBV6-5 and TRBJ1-1; possible D gene TRBD1, 6 bases. This CDR3 has 14 residues. Germline lookup yields CDR1 MNHEY and CDR2 SVGAGI. V dropped 2 bases and J dropped 6 bases, with 13 bases sitting between them.

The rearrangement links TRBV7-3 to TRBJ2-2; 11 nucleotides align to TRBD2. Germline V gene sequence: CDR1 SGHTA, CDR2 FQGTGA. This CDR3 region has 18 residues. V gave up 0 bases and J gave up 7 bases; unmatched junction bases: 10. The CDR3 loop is CASSLTYFGLAGYGELFF. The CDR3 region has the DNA TGTGCCAGCAGCTTAACGTATTTTGGACTAGCGGGTTACGGGGAGCTGTTTTTT. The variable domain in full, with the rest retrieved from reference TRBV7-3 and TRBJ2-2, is GAGVSQTPSNKVTEKGKYVELRCDPISGHTALYWYRQSLGQGPEFLIYFQGTGAADDSGLPNDRFFAVRPEGSVSTLKIQRTERGDSAVYLCASSLTYFGLAGYGELFFGEGSRLTVL.

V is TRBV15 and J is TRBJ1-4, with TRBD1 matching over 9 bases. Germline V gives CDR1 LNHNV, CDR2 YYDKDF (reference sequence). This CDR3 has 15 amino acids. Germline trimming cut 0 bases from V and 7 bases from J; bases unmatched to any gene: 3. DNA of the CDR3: TGTGCCACCAGCAGAGAAACAGGGGGCGTTGAAAAACTGTTTTTT. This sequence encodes CATSRETGGVEKLFF.

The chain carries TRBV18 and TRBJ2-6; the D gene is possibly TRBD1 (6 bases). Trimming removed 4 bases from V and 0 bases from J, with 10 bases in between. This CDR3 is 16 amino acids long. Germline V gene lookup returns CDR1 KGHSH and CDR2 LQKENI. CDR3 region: CASSLGQNSGANVLTF. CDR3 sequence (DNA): TGTGCCAGCTCACTCGGACAGAACTCTGGGGCCAACGTCCTGACTTTC.

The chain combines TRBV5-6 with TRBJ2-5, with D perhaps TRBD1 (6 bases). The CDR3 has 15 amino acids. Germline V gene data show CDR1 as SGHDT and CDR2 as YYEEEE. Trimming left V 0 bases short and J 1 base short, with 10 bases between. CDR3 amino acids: CASSLGQGGQETQYF. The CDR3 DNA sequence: TGTGCCAGCAGCTTGGGCCAAGGGGGCCAAGAGACCCAGTACTTC.

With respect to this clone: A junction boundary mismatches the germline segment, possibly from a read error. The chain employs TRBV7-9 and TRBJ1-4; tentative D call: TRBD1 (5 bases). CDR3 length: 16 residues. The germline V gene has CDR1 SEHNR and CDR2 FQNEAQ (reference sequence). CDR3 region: CSSSSGQVGLNEKLFF. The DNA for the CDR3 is TGTTCCAGCAGCTCTGGACAAGTGGGGCTTAATGAAAAACTGTTTTTT. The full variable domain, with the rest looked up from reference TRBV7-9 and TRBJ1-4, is DTGVSQNPRHKITKRGQNVTFRCDPISEHNRLYWYRQTLGQGPEFLTYFQNEAQLEKSRLLSDRFSAERPKGSFSTLEIQRTEQGDSAMYLCSSSSGQVGLNEKLFFGSGTQLSVL.

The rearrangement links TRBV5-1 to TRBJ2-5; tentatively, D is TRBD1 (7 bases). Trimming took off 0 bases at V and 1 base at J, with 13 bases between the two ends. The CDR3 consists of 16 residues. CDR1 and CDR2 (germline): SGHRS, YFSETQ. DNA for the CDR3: TGCGCCAGCAGCTTGGGAGGAGGGGGCCCCCAAGAGACCCAGTACTTC. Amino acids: CASSLGGGGPQETQYF.

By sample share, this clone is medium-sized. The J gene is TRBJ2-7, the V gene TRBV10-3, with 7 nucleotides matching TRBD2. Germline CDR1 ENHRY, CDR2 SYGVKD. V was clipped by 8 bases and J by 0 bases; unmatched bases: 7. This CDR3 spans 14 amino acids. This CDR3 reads CAIGNRGDSYEQYF. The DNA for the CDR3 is TGTGCCATCGGGAATCGGGGGGACTCCTACGAGCAGTACTTC.

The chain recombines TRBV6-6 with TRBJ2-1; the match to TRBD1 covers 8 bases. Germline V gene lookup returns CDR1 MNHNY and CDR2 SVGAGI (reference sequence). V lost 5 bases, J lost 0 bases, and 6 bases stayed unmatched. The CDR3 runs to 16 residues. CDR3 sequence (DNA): TGTGCCAGCAGTGCCGGACAGGGTAGCTCCTACAATGAGCAGTTCTTC. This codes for CASSAGQGSSYNEQFF.